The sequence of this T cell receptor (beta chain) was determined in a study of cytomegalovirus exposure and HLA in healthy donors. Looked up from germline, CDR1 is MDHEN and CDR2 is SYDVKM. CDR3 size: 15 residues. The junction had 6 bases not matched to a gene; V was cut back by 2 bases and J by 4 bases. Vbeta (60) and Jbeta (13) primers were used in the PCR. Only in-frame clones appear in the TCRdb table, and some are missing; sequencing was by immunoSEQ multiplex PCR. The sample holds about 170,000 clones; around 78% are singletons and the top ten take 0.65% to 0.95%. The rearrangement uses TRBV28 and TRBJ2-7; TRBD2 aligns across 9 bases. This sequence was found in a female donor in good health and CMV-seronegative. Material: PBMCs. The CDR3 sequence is CASSLHGGRGYEQYF. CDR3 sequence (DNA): TGTGCCAGCAGTTTACACGGCGGGAGGGGTTACGAGCAGTACTTC.